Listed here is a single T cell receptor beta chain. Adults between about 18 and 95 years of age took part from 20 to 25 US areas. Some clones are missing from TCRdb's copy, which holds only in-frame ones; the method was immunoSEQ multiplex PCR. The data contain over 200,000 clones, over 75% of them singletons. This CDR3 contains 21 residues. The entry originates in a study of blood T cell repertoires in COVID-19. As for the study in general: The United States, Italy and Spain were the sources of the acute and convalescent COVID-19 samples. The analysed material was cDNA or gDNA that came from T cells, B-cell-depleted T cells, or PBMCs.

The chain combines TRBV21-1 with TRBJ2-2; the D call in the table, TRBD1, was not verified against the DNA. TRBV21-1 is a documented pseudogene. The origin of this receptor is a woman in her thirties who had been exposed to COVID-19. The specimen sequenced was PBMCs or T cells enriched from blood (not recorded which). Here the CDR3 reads CASSTIRWADSSTESTGELFF. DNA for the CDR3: TGTGCCAGCAGCACCATCCGATGGGCGGACAGTTCGACCGAGTCCACCGGGGAGCTGTTTTTT.